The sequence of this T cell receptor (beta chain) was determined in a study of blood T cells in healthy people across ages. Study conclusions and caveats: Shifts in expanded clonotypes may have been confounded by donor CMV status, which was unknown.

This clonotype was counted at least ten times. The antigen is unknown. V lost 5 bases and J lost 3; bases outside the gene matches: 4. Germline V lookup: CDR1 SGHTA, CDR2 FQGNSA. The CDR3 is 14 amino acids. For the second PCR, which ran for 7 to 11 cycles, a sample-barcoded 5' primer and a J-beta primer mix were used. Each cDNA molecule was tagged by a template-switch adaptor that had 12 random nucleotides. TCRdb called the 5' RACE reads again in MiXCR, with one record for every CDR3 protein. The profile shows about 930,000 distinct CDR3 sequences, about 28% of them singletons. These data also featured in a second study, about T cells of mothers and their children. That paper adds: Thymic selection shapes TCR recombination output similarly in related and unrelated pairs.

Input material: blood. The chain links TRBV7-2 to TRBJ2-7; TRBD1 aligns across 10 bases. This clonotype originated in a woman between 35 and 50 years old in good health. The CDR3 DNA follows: TGTGCCAGCAGCGTGACAGGGGGCAGCTACGAGCAGTACTTC. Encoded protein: CASSVTGGSYEQYF.